One TCR beta chain is described in this entry. Antigen specificity is unknown. The use of a sample-barcoded 5' primer and a J-beta primer mix characterized a second PCR of about 6 to 12 cycles. Each cDNA molecule, via a template-switch adaptor with 12 random nucleotides, was tagged. One entry per CDR3 protein results from TCRdb running MiXCR on the 5' RACE reads. The sample yields around 800,000 distinct CDR3 sequences, 46% seen once. The sample belongs to a study of blood T cells in healthy people across ages. Between the trimmed V and J ends, which lost 2 bases and 4 bases, there was a span of 15 bases. Germline V gene data show CDR1 as SGHKS and CDR2 as YYEKEE (reference sequence). The CDR3 covers 16 residues. Study-wide results and limits: Versus aged donors, long-lived donors had higher diversity and more naive CD4+ cells. Getting older went along with TCR beta diversity per million T cells dropping roughly linearly.

The rearrangement links TRBV5-5 to TRBJ2-2; TRBD1 or TRBD2 may be the D gene (6 bases each). Sequenced sample: blood. The origin of this receptor is a man at least 80 years old in good health. The CDR3 DNA reads TGTGCCAGCAGCTTTTACGGGGGCGCGAGCACCGGGGAGCTGTTTTTT. This sequence encodes CASSFYGGASTGELFF.